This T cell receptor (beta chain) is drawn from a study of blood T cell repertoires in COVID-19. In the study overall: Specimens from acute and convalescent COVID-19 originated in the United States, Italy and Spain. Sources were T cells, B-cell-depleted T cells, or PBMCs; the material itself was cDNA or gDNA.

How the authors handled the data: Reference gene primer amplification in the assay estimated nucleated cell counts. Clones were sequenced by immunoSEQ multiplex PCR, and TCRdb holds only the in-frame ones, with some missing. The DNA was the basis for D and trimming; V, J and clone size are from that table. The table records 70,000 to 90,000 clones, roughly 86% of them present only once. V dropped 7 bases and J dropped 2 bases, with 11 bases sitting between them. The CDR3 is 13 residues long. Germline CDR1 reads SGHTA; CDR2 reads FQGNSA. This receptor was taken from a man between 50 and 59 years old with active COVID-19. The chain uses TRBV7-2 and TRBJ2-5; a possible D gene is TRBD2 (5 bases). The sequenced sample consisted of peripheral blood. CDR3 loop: CASTRAPQETQYF. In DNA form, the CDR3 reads TGTGCCAGCACGAGGGCGCCGCAAGAGACCCAGTACTTC.